Shown below are 5 T cell receptor beta chains from a single sample sequenced in a study of CD8+CD57+ T cells in acquired aplastic anemia. Before being chosen for sequencing, patients had shown CD8+CD57+ cell expansion by flow cytometry. For CDR3 and TCR beta VDJ profiling, genomic DNA was the template used. One entry per CDR3 protein, called by TCRdb with MiXCR from the reads. The table includes 250,000 to 350,000 distinct CDR3 sequences, under 60% detected once. The specimen sequenced was sorted CD4+, CD8+, or CD8+CD57+ T cells (not recorded which) from PBMCs. The receptors here all came from a human donor with aplastic anemia.

This clonotype was counted at least ten times. V gene TRBV7-8 combines with J gene TRBJ1-5; D call uncertain. Germline V gene sequence: CDR1 SGHVS, CDR2 FQNEAQ. This CDR3 is built from 16 residues. Trimming cost V 5 bases and J 2 bases, with 16 bases left between them. The CDR3 sequence: CASSPPGGRGNQPQHF. DNA for the CDR3: TGTGCCAGCAGCCCGCCTGGAGGACGTGGCAATCAGCCCCAGCATTTT. The full variable domain, its missing parts supplied by reference TRBV7-8 and TRBJ1-5, is GAGVSQSPRYKVAKRGQDVALRCDPISGHVSLFWYQQALGQGPEFLTYFQNEAQLDKSGLPSDRFFAERPEGSVSTLKIQRTQQEDSAVYLCASSPPGGRGNQPQHFGDGTRLSIL.

The chain couples TRBV6-5 to TRBJ2-5; 11 nucleotides line up with TRBD2. Germline assignment: CDR1 MNHEY and CDR2 SVGAGI. This CDR3 has 15 residues. With 3 bases clipped from V and 4 bases from J, the junction kept 4 bases outside the gene matches. The CDR3 sequence: CASSYLGLAVETQYF. CDR3 coding DNA: TGTGCCAGCAGTTATCTGGGACTAGCGGTAGAGACCCAGTACTTC.

The CDR3 DNA reads TGCGCCAGCAGAGAAGGGGGCGCGGTCTTGGATGGCTACACCTTC. Protein sequence: CASREGGAVLDGYTF. J is TRBJ1-2 and V is TRBV10-2, with 7 bases lining up with TRBD1. V was clipped by 6 bases and J by 6 bases; unmatched bases: 13. The CDR3 contains 15 residues. Germline CDR1 reads WSHSY; CDR2 reads SAAADI.

Here the CDR3 reads CASSLGQLAREAFF. The CDR3 DNA follows: TGCGCCAGCAGCTTGGGGCAGTTGGCCCGTGAAGCTTTCTTT. V is TRBV5-1 and J is TRBJ1-1; D is uncertain. The CDR3 sequence is 14 residues long. CDR1 is SGHRS, CDR2 YFSETQ, per germline. The ends were cut back, 0 bases at V and 7 bases at J, with 13 bases in the middle.

The chain links TRBV20-1 to TRBJ2-3; D remains unclear. The CDR3 extends over 12 amino acids. With 6 bases removed from V and 2 bases from J, the gap between germline ends came to 9 bases. The germline CDR1 and CDR2 sequences are DFQATT and SNEGSKA (reference sequence). CDR3 nucleotide sequence: TGCAGTGCCCCCGGCCCCACAGATACGCAGTATTTT. It yields the protein CSAPGPTDTQYF.